This TCR beta chain was profiled in a study of blood T cells in healthy people across ages. Germline assignment: CDR1 MNHEY and CDR2 SVGEGT. Between the trimmed V and J ends, which lost 8 bases and 3 bases, there was a span of 17 bases. CDR3 length: 14 amino acids. This clonotype has only a few counts. A sample-barcoded 5' primer and a J-beta primer mix were used in a second PCR of roughly 7 to 12 cycles. CDR3-containing paired-end reads numbering at least 2.5 million came from each sample. Each CDR3 protein is one row after TCRdb ran MiXCR on the 5' RACE reads. The sample holds roughly 1.9 million distinct CDR3 sequences; 30% to 40% are singletons and the top ten take more than 20%.

The receptor was derived from a human donor in good health. The V and J genes are TRBV6-2 or TRBV6-3 and TRBJ2-7; D is tentatively TRBD1 or TRBD2 (6 bases each). The sequenced sample was blood. The CDR3 DNA sequence: TGTGCCAGCTTACGTGGGGGGCGCAACTACGAGCAGTACTTC. Its translation: CASLRGGRNYEQYF.